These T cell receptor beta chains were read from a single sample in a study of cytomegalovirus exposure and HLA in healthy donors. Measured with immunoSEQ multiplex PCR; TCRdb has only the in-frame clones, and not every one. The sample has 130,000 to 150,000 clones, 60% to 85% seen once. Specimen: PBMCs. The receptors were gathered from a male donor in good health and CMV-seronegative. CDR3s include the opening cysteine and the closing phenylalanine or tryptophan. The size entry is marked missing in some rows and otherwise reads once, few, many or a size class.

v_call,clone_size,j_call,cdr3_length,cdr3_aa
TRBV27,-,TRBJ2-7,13,CASSLSTRDEQYF
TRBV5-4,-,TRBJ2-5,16,CASSFPAPRGQETQYF
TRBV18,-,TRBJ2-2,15,CASSPGTGSTGELFF
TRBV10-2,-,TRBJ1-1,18,CASSEPDPAVASNTEAFF
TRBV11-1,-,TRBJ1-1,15,CASSLTQGVSPEAFF
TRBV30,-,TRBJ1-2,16,CASTLKSRSYGYGYTF
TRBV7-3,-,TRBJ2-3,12,CASSPGGDTQYF
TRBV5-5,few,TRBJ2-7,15,CASSLSLAGLYEQYF
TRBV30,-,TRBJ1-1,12,CAWRHTNTEAFF
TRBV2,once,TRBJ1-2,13,CASRPLDRGGYTF
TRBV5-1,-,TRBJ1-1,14,CASSFFSQNTEAFF
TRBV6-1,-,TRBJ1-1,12,CASSEGTPEAFF
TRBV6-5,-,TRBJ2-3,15,CASSRLAGGTDTQYF
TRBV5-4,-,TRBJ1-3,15,CASSRPGAQGNTIYF
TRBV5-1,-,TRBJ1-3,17,CASSLWDSSRHGNTIYF
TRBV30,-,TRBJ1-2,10,CAWSQGGYTF
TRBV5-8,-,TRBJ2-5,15,CASSTSTVARETQYF
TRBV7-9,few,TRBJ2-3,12,CASHHSADTQYF
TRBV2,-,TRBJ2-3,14,CASRRTGEIDTQYF
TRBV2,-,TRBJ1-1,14,CASSDRVMDTEAFF
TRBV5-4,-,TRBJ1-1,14,CASSSGQGNTEAFF
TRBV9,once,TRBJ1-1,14,CASSVLQGASEAFF
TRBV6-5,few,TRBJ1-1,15,CASSYESRRNTEAFF
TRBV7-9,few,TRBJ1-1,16,CASSQSKDRVNTEAFF
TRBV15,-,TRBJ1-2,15,CATSRDRDSINGYTF
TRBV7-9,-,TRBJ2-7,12,CASSRGSYEQYF
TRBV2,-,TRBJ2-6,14,CASSDTAGANVLTF
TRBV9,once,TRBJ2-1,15,CASSDGLALYNEQFF
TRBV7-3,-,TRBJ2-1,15,CASSVRDYPDNEQFF
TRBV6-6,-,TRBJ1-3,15,CASSYSTTSGNTIYF
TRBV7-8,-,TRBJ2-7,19,CASSLASLASGGAGNEQYF
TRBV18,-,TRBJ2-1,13,CASKGAFNDEQFF
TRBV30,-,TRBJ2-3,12,CAWSGVTDTQYF
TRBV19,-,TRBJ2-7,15,CASSASPGGIDEQYF
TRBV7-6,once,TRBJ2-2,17,CASSFAASGRDTGELFF
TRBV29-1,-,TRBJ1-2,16,CSVGPGQGSFNYGYTF
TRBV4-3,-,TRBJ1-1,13,CASSRTGDTEAFF
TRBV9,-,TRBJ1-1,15,CASSVGQGGNTEAFF
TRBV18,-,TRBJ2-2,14,CASSPAMSTGELFF
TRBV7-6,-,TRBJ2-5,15,CASSSTGTREETQYF
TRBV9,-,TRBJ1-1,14,CASSGRQVNTEAFF
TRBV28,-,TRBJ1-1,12,CASSPPTYRAFF
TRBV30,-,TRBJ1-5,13,CAWSSDLGQPQHF
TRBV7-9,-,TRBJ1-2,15,CASSPSGTGSYGYPF
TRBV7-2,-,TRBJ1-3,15,CASSLDRTSGNTIYF
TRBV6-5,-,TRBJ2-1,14,CASSYSLARDEQFF
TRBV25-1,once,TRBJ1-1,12,CASSWTDSEAFF
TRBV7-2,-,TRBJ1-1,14,CASSLVTRNTEAFF
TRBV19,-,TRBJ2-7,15,CASSIVGTGGDEQYF
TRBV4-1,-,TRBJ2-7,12,CASSQSTGEQYF
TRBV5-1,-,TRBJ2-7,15,CASSVTGQTSYEQYF
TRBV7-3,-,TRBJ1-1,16,CASSTQTGSAGTEAFF
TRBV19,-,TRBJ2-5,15,CASSIELGPRETQYF
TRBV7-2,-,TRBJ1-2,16,CASSPGGVGQNYGYTF
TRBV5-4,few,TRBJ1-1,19,CASSLGGVFGTGVNTEAFF
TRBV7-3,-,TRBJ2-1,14,CASSSRYRESEQFF
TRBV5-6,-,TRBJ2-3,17,CASSLGSGDRVGDTQYF
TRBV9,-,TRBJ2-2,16,CASSVSGTVNTGELFF
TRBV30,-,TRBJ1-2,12,CAWSDPGYGYTF
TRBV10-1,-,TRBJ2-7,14,CASPRDYQLSEQYF